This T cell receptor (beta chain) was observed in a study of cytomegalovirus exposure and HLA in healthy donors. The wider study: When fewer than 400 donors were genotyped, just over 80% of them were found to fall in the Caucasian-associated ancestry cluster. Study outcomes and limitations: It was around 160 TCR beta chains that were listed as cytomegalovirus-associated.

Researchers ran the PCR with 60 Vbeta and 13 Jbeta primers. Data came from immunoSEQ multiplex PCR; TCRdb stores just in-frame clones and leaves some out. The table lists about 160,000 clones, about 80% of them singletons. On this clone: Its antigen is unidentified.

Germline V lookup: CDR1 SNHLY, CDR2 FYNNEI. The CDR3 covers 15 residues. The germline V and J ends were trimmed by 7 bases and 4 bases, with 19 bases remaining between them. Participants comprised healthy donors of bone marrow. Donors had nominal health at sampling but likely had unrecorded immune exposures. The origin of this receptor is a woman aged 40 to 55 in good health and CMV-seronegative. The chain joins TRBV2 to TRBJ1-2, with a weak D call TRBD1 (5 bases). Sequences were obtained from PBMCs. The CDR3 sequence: CASTGGAWGGYGYTF. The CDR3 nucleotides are TGTGCCAGCACTGGCGGGGCCTGGGGCGGCTATGGCTACACCTTC.